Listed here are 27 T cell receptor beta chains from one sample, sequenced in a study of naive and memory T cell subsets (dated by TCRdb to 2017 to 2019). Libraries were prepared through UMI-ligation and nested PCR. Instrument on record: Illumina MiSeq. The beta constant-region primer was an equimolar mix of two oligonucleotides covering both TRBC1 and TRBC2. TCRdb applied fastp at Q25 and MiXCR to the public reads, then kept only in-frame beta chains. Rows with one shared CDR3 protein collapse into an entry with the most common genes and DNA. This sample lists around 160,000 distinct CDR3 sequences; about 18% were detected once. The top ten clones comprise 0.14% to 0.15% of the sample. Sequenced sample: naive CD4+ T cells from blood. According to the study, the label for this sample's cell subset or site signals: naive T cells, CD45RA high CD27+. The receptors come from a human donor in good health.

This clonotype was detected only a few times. The CDR3 DNA reads TGCAGCGTTGGGCCAACTAGCACAGATACGCAGTATTTT. Its protein is CSVGPTSTDTQYF. The chain recombines TRBV29-1 with TRBJ2-3; D is ambiguous. CDR3 length equals 13 residues. The germline CDR1 and CDR2 sequences are SQVTM and ANQGSEA. The V and J ends lost 4 bases and 0 bases respectively, with 8 bases between them.

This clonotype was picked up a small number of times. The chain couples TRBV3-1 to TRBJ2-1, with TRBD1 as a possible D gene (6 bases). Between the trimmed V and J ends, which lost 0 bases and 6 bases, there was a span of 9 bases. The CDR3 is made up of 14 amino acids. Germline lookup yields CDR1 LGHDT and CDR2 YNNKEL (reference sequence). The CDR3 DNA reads TGTGCCAGCAGCCAAGATACCAGGGGCAATGAGCAGTTCTTC. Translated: CASSQDTRGNEQFF.

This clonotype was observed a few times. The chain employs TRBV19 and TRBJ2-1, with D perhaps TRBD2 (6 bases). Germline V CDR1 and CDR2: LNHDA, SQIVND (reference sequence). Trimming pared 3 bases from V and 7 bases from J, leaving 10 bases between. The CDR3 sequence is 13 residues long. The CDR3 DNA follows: TGTGCCAGTAGTATGGAGGGCCGTAATGAGCAGTTCTTC. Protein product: CASSMEGRNEQFF.

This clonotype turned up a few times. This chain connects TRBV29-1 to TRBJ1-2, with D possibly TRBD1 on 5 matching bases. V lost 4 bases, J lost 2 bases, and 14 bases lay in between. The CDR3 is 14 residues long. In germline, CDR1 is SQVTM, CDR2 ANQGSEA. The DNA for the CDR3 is TGCAGCGTTGTCGGCACCAGGGAAAACTATGGCTACACCTTC. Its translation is CSVVGTRENYGYTF.

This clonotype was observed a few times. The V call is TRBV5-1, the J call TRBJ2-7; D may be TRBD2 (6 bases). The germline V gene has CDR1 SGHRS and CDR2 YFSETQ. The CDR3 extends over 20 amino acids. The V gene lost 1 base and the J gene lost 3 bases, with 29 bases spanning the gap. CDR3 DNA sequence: TGCGCCAGCAGCTTGTCAGTGGGTGGGAGGTCAGCGGTTCACCTCTACGAGCAGTACTTC. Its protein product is CASSLSVGGRSAVHLYEQYF.

CDR3 residues: CSAREGRLGKLFF. CDR3 DNA sequence: TGCAGTGCTAGAGAGGGCCGGTTGGGAAAACTGTTTTTT. The genes are TRBV20-1 and TRBJ1-4; D unclear. The V end was cut by 0 bases, the J end by 10 bases, with 12 bases between. Germline V gene data show CDR1 as DFQATT and CDR2 as SNEGSKA (reference sequence). CDR3 length: 13 residues.

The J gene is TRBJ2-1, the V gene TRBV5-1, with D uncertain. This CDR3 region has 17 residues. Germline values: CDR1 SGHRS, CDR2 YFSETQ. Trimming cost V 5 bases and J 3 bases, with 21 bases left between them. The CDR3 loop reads CASSSWYGRTNYNEQFF. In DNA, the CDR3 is TGCGCCAGCAGTTCTTGGTATGGGCGGACCAACTACAATGAGCAGTTCTTC.

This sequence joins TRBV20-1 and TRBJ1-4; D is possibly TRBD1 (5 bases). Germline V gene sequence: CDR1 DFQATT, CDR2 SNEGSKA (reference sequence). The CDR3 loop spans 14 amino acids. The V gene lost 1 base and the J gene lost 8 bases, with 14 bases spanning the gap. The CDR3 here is CSARVRGRGEKLFF. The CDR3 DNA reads TGCAGTGCTAGAGTGAGGGGACGTGGGGAAAAACTGTTTTTT.

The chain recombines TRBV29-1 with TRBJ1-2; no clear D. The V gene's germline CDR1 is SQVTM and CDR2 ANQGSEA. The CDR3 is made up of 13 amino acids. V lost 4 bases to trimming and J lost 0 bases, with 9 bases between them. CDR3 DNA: TGCAGCGTTGTCTCAGGAGCTAACTATGGCTACACCTTC. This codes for CSVVSGANYGYTF.

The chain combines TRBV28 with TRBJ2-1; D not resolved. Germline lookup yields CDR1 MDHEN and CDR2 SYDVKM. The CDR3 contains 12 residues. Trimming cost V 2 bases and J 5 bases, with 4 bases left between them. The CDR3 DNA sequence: TGTGCCAGCAGTTTACTCGACAATGAGCAGTTCTTC. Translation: CASSLLDNEQFF.

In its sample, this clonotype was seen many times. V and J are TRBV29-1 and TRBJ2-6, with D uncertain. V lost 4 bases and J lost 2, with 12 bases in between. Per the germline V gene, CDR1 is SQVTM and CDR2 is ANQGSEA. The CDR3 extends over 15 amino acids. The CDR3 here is CSVVRWIAGANVLTF. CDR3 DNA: TGCAGCGTTGTGCGCTGGATCGCTGGGGCCAACGTCCTGACTTTC.

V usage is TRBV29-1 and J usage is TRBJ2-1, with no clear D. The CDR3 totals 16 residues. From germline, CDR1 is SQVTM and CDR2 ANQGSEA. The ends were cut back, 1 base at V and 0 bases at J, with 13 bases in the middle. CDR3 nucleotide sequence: TGCAGCGTTGAAGGGGTAGTTGGCAGCTCCTACAATGAGCAGTTCTTC. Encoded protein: CSVEGVVGSSYNEQFF.

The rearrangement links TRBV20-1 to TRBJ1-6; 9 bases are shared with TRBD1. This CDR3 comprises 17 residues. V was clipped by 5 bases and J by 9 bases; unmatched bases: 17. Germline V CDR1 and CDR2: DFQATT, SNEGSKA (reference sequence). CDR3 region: CSAEGDRDTQILSPLHF. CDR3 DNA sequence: TGCAGTGCTGAGGGGGACAGGGACACACAAATCCTTTCACCCCTCCACTTT.

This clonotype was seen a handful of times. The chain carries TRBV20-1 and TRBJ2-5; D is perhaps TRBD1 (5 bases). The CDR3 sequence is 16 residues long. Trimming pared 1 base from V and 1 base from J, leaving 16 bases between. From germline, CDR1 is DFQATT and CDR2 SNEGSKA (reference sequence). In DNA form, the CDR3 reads TGCAGTGCTAGAGCCTTCCTACAGGCGAGCCAAGAGACCCAGTACTTC. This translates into CSARAFLQASQETQYF.

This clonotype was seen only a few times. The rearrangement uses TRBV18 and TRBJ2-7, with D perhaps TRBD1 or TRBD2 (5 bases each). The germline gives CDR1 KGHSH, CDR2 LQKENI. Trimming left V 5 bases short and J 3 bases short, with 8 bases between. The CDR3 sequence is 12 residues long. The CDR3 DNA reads TGTGCCAGCTCATGGGGGTACTACGAGCAGTACTTC. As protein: CASSWGYYEQYF.

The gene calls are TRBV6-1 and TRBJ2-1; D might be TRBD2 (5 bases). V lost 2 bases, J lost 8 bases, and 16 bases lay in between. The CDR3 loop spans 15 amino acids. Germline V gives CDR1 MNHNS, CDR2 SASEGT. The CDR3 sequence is CASSENPSFGDEQFF. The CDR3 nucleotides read TGTGCCAGCAGTGAAAACCCTAGCTTTGGCGATGAGCAGTTCTTC.

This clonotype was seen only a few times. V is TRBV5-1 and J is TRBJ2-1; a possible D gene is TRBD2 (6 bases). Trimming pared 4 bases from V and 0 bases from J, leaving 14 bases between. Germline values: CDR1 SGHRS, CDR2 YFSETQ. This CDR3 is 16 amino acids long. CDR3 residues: CASSLEGFFSYNEQFF. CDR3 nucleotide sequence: TGCGCCAGCAGCCTGGAGGGGTTTTTCTCCTACAATGAGCAGTTCTTC.

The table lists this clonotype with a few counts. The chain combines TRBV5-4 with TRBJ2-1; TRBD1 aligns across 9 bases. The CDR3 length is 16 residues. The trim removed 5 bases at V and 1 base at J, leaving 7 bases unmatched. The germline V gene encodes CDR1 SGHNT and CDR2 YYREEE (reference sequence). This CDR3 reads CASSSSQGASYNEQFF. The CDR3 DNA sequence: TGTGCCAGCAGTTCCTCACAGGGGGCGTCCTACAATGAGCAGTTCTTC.

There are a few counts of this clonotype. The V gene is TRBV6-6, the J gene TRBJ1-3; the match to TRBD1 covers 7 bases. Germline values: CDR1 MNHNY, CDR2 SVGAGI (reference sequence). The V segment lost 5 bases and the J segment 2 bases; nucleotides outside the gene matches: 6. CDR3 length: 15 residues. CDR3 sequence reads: CASSTDREAGNTIYF. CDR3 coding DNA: TGTGCCAGCAGTACAGACAGGGAGGCTGGAAACACCATATATTTT.

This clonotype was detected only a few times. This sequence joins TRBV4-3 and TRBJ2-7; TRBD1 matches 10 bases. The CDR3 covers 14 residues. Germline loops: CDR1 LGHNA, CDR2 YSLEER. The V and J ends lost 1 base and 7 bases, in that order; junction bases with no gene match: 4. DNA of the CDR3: TGCGCCAGCAGCCAAGGACAGGGGGCGGAGGAGCAGTACTTC. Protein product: CASSQGQGAEEQYF.

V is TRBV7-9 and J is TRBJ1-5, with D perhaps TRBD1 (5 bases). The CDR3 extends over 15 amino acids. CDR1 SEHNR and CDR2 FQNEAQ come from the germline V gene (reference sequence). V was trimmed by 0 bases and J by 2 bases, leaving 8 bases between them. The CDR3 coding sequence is TGTGCCAGCAGCTTAGCCGGCAGGGGCAATCAGCCCCAGCATTTT. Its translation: CASSLAGRGNQPQHF.

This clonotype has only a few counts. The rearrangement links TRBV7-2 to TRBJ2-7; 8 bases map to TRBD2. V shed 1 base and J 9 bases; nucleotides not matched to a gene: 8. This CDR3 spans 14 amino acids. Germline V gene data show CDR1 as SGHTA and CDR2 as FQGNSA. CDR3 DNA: TGTGCCAGCAGCTTAGGTTTTACTAGCGGAACGCAGTACTTC. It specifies CASSLGFTSGTQYF.

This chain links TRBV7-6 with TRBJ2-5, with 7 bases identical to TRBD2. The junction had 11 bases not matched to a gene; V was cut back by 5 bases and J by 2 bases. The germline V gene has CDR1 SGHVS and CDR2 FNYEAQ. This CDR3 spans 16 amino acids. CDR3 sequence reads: CASSPGLYPSQETQYF. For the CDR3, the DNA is TGTGCCAGCAGCCCGGGACTATATCCCTCGCAAGAGACCCAGTACTTC.

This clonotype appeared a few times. This chain's CDR3 is CASSRDRAAGTEAFF. CDR3 DNA: TGCGCCAGCAGCAGGGACAGGGCCGCGGGCACTGAAGCTTTCTTT. The J gene is TRBJ1-1, the V gene TRBV5-1; TRBD1 agrees at 9 bases. Germline CDR1 reads SGHRS; CDR2 reads YFSETQ. V lost 4 bases, J lost 4 bases, and 8 bases stayed unmatched. The CDR3 sequence is 15 residues long.

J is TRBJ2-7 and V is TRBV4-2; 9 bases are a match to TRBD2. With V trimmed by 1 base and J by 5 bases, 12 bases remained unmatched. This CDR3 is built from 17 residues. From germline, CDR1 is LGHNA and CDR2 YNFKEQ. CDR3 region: CASSQGAPGLASHEQYF. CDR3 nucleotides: TGTGCCAGCAGCCAAGGGGCTCCGGGACTAGCTTCCCACGAGCAGTACTTC.

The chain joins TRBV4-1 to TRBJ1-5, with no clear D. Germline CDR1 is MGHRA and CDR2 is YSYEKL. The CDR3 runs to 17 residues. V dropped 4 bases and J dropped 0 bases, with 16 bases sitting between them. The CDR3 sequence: CASSPTPKLHSNQPQHF. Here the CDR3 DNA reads TGCGCCAGCAGCCCGACACCAAAATTACATAGCAATCAGCCCCAGCATTTT.

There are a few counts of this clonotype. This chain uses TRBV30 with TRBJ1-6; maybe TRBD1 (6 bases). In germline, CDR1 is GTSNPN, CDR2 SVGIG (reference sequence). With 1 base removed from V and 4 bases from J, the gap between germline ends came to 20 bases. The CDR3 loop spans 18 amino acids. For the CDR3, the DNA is TGTGCCTGGAGTGCATCAGTCGCCCGGGGGACATATAATTCACCCCTCCACTTT. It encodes CAWSASVARGTYNSPLHF.